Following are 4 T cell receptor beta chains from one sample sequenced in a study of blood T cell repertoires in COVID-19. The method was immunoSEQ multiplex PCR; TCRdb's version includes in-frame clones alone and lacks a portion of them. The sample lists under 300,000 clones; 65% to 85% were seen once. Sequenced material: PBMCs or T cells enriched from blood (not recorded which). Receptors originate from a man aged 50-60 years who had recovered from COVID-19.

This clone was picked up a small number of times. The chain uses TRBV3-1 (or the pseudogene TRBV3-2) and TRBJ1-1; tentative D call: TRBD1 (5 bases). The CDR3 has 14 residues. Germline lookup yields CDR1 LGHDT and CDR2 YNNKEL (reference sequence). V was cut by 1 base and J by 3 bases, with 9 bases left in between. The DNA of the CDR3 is TGTGCCAGCAGCCAAGCGGGGGGAGACACTGAAGCTTTCTTT. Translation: CASSQAGGDTEAFF.

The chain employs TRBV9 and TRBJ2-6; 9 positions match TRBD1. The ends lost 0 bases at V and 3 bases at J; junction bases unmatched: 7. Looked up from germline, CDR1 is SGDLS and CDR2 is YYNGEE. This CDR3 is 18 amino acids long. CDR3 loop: CASSVEGTGPNGANVLTF. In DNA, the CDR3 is TGTGCCAGCAGCGTAGAGGGGACAGGGCCTAATGGGGCCAACGTCCTGACTTTC.

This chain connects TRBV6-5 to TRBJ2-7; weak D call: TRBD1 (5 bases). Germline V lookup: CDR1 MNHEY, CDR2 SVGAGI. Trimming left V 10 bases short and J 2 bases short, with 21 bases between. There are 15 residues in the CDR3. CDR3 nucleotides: TGTGCCACCGCCCCCGCCACAGGCGGAGCCTACGAGCAGTACTTC. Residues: CATAPATGGAYEQYF.

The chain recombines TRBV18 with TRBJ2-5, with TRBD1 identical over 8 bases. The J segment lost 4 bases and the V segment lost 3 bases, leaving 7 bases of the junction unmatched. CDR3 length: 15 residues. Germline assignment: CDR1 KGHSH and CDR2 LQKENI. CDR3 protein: CASSPADRVGETQYF. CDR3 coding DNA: TGTGCCAGCTCACCGGCGGACAGGGTCGGAGAGACCCAGTACTTC.